This T cell receptor beta chain stems from a study of type 1 regulatory T cells. Findings of the study overall: Tr1 cells had a more restricted TCR repertoire than non-Tr1 cells.

TCRdb re-called the reads through MiXCR, storing one row per CDR3 protein. The table has over 55,000 distinct CDR3 sequences, more than 45% seen once. Comment on this clonotype: As yet, its antigen is unknown.

Germline V gene data show CDR1 as ENHRY and CDR2 as SYGVKD. The CDR3 spans 14 residues. V was cut by 3 bases and J by 4 bases, with 12 bases left in between. The J gene is TRBJ1-2, the V gene TRBV10-3; maybe TRBD1 (6 bases). What was sequenced was cultured non-Tr1 T cells, either the whole culture or a sorted T cell fraction (not recorded which). This TCR came from a human donor in good health. The CDR3 spells CAISDLGGFYGYTF. The CDR3 DNA reads TGTGCCATCAGTGACTTAGGGGGATTCTATGGCTACACCTTC.